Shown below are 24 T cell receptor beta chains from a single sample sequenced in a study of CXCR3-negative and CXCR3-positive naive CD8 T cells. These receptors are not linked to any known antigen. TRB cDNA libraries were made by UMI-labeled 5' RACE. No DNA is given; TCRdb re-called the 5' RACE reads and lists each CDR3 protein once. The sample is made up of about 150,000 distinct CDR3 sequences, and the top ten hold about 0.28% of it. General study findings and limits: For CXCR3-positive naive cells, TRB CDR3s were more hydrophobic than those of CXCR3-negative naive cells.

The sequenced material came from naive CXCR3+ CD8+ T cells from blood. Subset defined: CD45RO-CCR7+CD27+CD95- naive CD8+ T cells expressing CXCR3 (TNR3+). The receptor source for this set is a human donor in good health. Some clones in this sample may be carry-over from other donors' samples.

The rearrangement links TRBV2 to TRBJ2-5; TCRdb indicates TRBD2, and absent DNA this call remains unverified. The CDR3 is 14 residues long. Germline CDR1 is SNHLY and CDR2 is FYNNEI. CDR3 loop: CASRSGLAGETQYF.

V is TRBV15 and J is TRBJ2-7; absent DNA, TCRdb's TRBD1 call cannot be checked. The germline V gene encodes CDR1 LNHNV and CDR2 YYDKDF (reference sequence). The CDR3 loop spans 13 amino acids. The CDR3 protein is CATSNRVSYEQYF. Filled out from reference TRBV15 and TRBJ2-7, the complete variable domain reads DAMVIQNPRYQVTQFGKPVTLSCSQTLNHNVMYWYQQKSSQAPKLLFHYYDKDFNNEADTPDNFQSRRPNTSFCFLDIRSPGLGDTAMYLCATSNRVSYEQYFGPGTRLTVT.

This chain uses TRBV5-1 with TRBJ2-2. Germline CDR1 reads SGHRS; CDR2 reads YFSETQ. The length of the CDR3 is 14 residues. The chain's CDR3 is CASSVDRSTGELFF.

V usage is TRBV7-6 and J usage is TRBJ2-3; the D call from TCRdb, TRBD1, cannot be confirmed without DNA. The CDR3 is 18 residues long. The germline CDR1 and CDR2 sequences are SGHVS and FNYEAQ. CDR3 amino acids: CASSLEQGVLSTTDTQYF.

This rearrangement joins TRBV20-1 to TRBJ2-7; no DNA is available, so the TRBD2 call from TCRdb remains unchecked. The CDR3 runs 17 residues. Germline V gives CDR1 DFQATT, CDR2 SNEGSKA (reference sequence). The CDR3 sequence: CSARDEDSGGPGYEQYF.

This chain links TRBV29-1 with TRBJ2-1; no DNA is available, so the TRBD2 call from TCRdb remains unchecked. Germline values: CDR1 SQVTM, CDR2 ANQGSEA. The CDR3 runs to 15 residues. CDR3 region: CSVVSDTSGGGEQFF.

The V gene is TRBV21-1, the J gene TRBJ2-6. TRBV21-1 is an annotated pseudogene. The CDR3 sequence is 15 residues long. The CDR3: CASSNGGSGANVLTF.

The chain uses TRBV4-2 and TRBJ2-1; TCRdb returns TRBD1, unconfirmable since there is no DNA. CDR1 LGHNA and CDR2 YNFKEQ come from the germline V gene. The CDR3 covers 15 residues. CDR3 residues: CASSHGTGGSNEQFF.

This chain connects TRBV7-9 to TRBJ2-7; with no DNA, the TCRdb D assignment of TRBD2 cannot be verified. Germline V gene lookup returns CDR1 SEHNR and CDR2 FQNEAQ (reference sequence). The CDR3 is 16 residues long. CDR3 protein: CASSPGLITGSYEQYF. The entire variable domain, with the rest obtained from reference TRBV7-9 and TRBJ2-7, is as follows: DTGVSQNPRHKITKRGQNVTFRCDPISEHNRLYWYRQTLGQGPEFLTYFQNEAQLEKSRLLSDRFSAERPKGSFSTLEIQRTEQGDSAMYLCASSPGLITGSYEQYFGPGTRLTVT.

CDR3 region: CSVSGTGWSGEQYF. The chain is built from TRBV29-1 and TRBJ2-7; TCRdb returns TRBD1, unconfirmable since there is no DNA. The germline V gene has CDR1 SQVTM and CDR2 ANQGSEA. This CDR3 is 14 amino acids long.

The CDR3 loop reads CASSQDLAASNTEAFF. This chain joins TRBV4-1 and TRBJ1-1. This CDR3 spans 16 amino acids. The germline CDR1 and CDR2 sequences are MGHRA and YSYEKL.

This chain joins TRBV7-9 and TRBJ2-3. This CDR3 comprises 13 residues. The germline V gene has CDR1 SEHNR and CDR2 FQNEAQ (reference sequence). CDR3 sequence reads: CASSGENTDTQYF. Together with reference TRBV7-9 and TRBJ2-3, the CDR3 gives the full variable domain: DTGVSQNPRHKITKRGQNVTFRCDPISEHNRLYWYRQTLGQGPEFLTYFQNEAQLEKSRLLSDRFSAERPKGSFSTLEIQRTEQGDSAMYLCASSGENTDTQYFGPGTRLTVL.

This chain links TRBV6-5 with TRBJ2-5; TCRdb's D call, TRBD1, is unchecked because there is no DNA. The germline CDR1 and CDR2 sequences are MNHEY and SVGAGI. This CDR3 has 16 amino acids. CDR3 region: CASTLPDRGGGETQYF.

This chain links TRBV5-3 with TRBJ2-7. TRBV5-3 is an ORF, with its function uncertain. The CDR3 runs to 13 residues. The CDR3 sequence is CARSYPTAYEQYF.

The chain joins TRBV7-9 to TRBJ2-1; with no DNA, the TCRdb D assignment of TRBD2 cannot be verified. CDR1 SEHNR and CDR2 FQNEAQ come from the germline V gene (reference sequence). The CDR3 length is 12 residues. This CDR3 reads CASSLEVPEQFF.

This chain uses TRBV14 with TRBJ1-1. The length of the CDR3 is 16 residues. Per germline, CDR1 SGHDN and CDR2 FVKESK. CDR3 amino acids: CASSQEINGRYAEAFF.

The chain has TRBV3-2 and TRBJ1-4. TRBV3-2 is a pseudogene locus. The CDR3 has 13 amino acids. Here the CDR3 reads CASSQMSTEKLFF.

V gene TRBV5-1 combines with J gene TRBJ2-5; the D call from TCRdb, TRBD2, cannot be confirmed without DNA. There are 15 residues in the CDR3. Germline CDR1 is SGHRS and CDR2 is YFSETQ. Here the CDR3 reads CASSLGWGDQETQYF.

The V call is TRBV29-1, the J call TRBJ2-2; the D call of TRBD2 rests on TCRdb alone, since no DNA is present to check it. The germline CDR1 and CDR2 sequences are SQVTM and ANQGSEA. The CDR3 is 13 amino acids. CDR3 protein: CSVDIGAWGELFF.

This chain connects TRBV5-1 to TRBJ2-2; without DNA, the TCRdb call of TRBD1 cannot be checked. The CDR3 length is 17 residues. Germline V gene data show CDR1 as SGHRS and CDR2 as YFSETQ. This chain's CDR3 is CASSFLSAGAGTGELFF.

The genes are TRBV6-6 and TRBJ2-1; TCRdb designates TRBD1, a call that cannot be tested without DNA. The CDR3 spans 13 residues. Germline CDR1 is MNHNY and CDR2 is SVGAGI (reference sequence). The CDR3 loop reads CASSYGTGNEQFF.

The CDR3 sequence: CAWSRGGPGELFF. The V and J genes are TRBV30 and TRBJ2-2; TCRdb names TRBD2, which stays unverified in the absence of DNA. The CDR3 totals 13 residues. Germline CDR1 is GTSNPN and CDR2 is SVGIG (reference sequence).

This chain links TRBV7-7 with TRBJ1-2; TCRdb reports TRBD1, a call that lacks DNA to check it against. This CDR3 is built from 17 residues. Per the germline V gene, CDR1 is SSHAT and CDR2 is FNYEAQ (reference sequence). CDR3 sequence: CASSFGPRDRECYGYTF. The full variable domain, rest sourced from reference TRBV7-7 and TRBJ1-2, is GAGVSQSPRYKVTKRGQDVTLRCDPISSHATLYWYQQALGQGPEFLTYFNYEAQPDKSGLPSDRFSAERPEGSISTLTIQRTEQRDSAMYRCASSFGPRDRECYGYTFGSGTRLTVV.

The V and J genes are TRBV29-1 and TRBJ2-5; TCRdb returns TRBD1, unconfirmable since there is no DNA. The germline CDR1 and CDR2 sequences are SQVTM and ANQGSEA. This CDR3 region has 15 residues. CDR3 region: CSVDITGTGQETQYF. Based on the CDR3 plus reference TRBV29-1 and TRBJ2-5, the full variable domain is SAVISQKPSRDICQRGTSLTIQCQVDSQVTMMFWYRQQPGQSLTLIATANQGSEATYESGFVIDKFPISRPNLTFSTLTVSNMSPEDSSIYLCSVDITGTGQETQYFGPGTRLLVL.